These 8 T cell receptor beta chains share one sample of origin, sequenced in a study of low-dose radiotherapy and immunotherapy resistance in tumors. Time point noted: after trial treatment. Stated treatment: LDRT plus nivolumab, ipilimumab, low-dose cyclophosphamide and aspirin (RACIN trial). cDNA synthesis used a TRAV/TRBV-specific primer set for both chains. Over approximately 20 PCR cycles, TCRs were amplified from a constant-region primer and V-primer adapter. TCRdb re-called the reads through MiXCR, storing one row per CDR3 protein. This table has about 97,000 distinct CDR3 sequences, around 20% appearing once. Sequenced material: PBMCs, taken after low-dose radiotherapy plus immunotherapy. These receptors came from a male donor with prostate cancer.

The sample holds many counts of this clonotype. J is TRBJ1-1 and V is TRBV4-3, with TRBD1 matching 11 bases. V gave up 1 base and J gave up 4 bases; unmatched junction bases: 5. The CDR3 has 16 amino acids. CDR1 is LGHNA, CDR2 YSLEER, per germline. The CDR3 DNA follows: TGCGCCAGCAGCCAAGCAATTGGGACAGGGGGCACTGAAGCTTTCTTT. Translating gives CASSQAIGTGGTEAFF.

The sample holds many counts of this clonotype. The rearrangement joins TRBV19 to TRBJ1-5; D might be TRBD1 (6 bases). Germline CDR1 and CDR2: LNHDA and SQIVND (reference sequence). CDR3 size: 18 residues. V was clipped by 6 bases and J by 0 bases, with 21 bases between them. DNA of the CDR3: TGTGCCAGTAGACGCGCCCGGGGAGGGGGTGATAGCAATCAGCCCCAGCATTTT. This translates into CASRRARGGGDSNQPQHF.

This clonotype was counted at least ten times. The J gene is TRBJ1-2, the V gene TRBV30; a possible D gene is TRBD1 (5 bases). CDR3 length: 13 amino acids. V was shortened by 0 bases and J by 7 bases, with 12 bases between the two germline ends. CDR1 and CDR2 from the germline V gene are GTSNPN and SVGIG (reference sequence). CDR3 sequence (DNA): TGTGCCTGGAGTGTACAAAAGGGGCTTGGCTACACCTTC. Residues: CAWSVQKGLGYTF.

This clonotype was counted at least ten times. The chain joins TRBV6-8 to TRBJ2-1; 8 bases match TRBD2. This CDR3 has 15 residues. Losses at the gene ends were 10 bases for V and 9 bases for J; bases not matched to a gene: 17. Germline lookup yields CDR1 MNHGY and CDR2 SAAAGT. CDR3 nucleotide sequence: TGTGCCACCTCCCCCCCCGGGACTAGTAGGGGTGAGCAGTTCTTC. Protein sequence: CATSPPGTSRGEQFF.

This clonotype was seen ten or more times. The rearrangement joins TRBV29-1 to TRBJ1-2; TRBD1 matches 9 bases. The CDR3 covers 13 residues. CDR1 is SQVTM and CDR2 is ANQGSEA in the germline V gene. The ends lost 7 bases at V and 8 bases at J; junction bases unmatched: 11. The CDR3 nucleotides are TGCAGCGGTATGAGACGACAGGGGGAAGGCTACACCTTC. It yields the protein CSGMRRQGEGYTF.

In its sample, this clonotype was seen many times. The chain combines TRBV2 with TRBJ2-1; TRBD2 matches 7 bases. The CDR3 length is 16 residues. The ends lost 4 bases at V and 5 bases at J; junction bases unmatched: 11. Germline V gives CDR1 SNHLY, CDR2 FYNNEI. The CDR3 DNA follows: TGTGCCAGCAGTGGGCGACTAGCCTCTAAAGACAATGAGCAGTTCTTC. Residues: CASSGRLASKDNEQFF.

In its sample, this clonotype was seen many times. This chain joins TRBV20-1 and TRBJ2-2; TRBD2 matches at 8 bases. The CDR3 is 16 residues long. The J segment lost 3 bases and the V segment lost 1 base, leaving 7 bases of the junction unmatched. CDR1 is DFQATT, CDR2 SNEGSKA, per germline (reference sequence). The CDR3 protein is CSARGHGGDYTGELFF. The CDR3 coding sequence is TGCAGTGCTAGAGGTCACGGGGGGGATTACACCGGGGAGCTGTTTTTT.

This clonotype was observed at least ten times. V and J are TRBV27 and TRBJ2-1; 8 bases agree with TRBD1. CDR1 and CDR2 from the germline V gene are MNHEY and SMNVEV (reference sequence). The CDR3 is 15 residues long. V lost 6 bases to trimming and J lost 0 bases; unmatched junction nucleotides: 4. The CDR3 DNA reads TGTGCCAGCAGACCAGGGGGCATCTCCTACAATGAGCAGTTCTTC. Protein product: CASRPGGISYNEQFF.